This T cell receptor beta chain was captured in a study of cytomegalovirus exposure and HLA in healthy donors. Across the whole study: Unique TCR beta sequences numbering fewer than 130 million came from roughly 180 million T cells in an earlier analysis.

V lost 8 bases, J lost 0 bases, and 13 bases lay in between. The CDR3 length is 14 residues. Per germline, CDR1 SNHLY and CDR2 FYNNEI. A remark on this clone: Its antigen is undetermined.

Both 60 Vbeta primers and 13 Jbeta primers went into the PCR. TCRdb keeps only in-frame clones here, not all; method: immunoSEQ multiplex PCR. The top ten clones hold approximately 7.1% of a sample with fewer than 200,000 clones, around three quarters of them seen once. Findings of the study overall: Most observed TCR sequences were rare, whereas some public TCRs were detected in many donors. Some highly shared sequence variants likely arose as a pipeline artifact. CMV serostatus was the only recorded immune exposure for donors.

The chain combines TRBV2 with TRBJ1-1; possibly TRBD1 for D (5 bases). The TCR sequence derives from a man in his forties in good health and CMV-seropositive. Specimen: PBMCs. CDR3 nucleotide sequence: TGTGCCAGCGGAGACAGTACCTTGAACACTGAAGCTTTCTTT. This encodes CASGDSTLNTEAFF.